The clone carrying this T cell receptor beta chain has a handful of counts. The entry originates in a study of T cells after yellow fever vaccination. UMIs were added to TCR cDNA along with a universal primer site when it was made by 5'RACE template switching. MiXCR, run by TCRdb on the 5' RACE reads, gives a single entry per CDR3 protein. The repertoire holds fewer than 450,000 distinct CDR3 sequences, with around 8.1% as singletons. CDR3 size: 16 residues. Germline assignment: CDR1 SGHAT and CDR2 FQNNGV. V lost 6 bases, J lost 2 bases, and 18 bases lay in between. The chain couples TRBV11-2 to TRBJ2-3; TRBD2 might be the D (6 bases). This clonotype was sampled from a man younger than 35 who received the YFV17D yellow fever vaccine. Specimen: PBMCs, collected about 49 days after the first yellow fever vaccination. The CDR3 loop reads CASSSRDSRLTDTQYF. The CDR3 DNA sequence: TGTGCCAGCAGTTCCCGGGACTCGCGACTCACAGATACGCAGTATTTT.